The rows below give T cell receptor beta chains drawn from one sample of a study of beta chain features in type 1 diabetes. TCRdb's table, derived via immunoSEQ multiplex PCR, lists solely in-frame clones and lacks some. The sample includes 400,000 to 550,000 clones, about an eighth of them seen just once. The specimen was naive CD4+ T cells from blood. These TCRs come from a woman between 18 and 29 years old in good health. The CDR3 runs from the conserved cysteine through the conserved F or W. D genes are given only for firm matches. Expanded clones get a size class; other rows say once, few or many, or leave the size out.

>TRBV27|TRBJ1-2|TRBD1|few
TGTGCCAGCAGTCGCCTGACAGGGAAGGGCTATGGCTACACCTTC
CASSRLTGKGYGYTF
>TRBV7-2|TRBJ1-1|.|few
TGTGCCAGCAGCACTCGGACAGATACTGAAGCTTTCTTT
CASSTRTDTEAFF
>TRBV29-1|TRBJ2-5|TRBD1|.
TGCAGCGCCGGACAGGGCCAAGAGACCCAGTACTTC
CSAGQGQETQYF
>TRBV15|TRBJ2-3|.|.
TGTGCCACCAGCAGAGATTTGTATACGCAGTATTTT
CATSRDLYTQYF
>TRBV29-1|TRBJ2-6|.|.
TGCAGCGTCGGACTCTCTGGGGCCAACGTCCTGACTTTC
CSVGLSGANVLTF
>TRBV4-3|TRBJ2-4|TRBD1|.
TGCGCCAGCAGCCAAGATCTCCAAGGACAGGGCTTTTACTTC
CASSQDLQGQGFYF
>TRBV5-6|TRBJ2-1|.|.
TGTGCCAGCAGCTTGACCGGCTCCTACAATGAGCAGTTCTTC
CASSLTGSYNEQFF
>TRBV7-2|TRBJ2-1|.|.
TGTGCCAGCAGCTTACGGCAGAGCTCCTACAATGAGCAGTTCTTC
CASSLRQSSYNEQFF
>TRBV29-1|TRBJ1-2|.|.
TGCAGCGTTGTTTGGGGACATGGCTACACCTTC
CSVVWGHGYTF
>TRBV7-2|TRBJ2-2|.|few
TGTGCCAGCAGCTACATTGCCACCGGGGAGCTGTTTTTT
CASSYIATGELFF
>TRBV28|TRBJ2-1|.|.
TGTGCCAGCAGATTATCAAAAAGGACAGACGAGCAGTTCTTC
CASRLSKRTDEQFF
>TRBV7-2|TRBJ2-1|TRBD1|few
TGTGCCAGCACCCCACCAGGGACAGGGAGGGATGAGCAGTTCTTC
CASTPPGTGRDEQFF
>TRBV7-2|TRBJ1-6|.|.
TGTGCCAGCAGCTTAGGGGGAGATTCACCCCTCCACTTT
CASSLGGDSPLHF
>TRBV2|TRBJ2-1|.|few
TGTGCCAGCAGCCTTTTGAGACGGCATAGCTCCTACAATGAGCAGTTCTTC
CASSLLRRHSSYNEQFF
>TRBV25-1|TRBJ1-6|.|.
TGTGCCAGCAGTGACGGGGCAGCAAGTTCCTATAATTCACCCCTCCACTTT
CASSDGAASSYNSPLHF
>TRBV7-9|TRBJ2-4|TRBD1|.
TGTGCCAGCAGCACCAGGGACAGGGGAAACATTCAGTACTTC
CASSTRDRGNIQYF
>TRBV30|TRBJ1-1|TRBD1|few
TGTGCCTGGAGAGGGACAGGGGGTCGCGCTGAAGCTTTCTTT
CAWRGTGGRAEAFF
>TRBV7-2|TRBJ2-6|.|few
TGTGCCAGCAGCTTAGCCCCCTCAGGGAGCGGGGCCAACGTCCTGACTTTC
CASSLAPSGSGANVLTF
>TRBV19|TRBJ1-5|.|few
TGTGCCAGTAGTATAGCGGGAGGGCTGACTGGCAATCAGCCCCAGCATTTT
CASSIAGGLTGNQPQHF
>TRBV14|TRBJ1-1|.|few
TGTGCCAGCAGCCCCTCAATGAACACTGAAGCTTTCTTT
CASSPSMNTEAFF
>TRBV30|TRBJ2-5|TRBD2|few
TGTGCCTGGGCGCGAGCAGGGGCAGGGGTAGCGGGAGCAGAGACCCAGTACTTC
CAWARAGAGVAGAETQYF
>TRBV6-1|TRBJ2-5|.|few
TGTGCCAGCAGTGAAGCACAGCCGGGTGGCGAGACCCAGTACTTC
CASSEAQPGGETQYF
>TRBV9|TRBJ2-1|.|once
TGTGCCAGCAGCGTACGGACTGTGGATGAGCAGTTCTTC
CASSVRTVDEQFF
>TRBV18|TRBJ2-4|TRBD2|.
TGTGCCAGCTCACCACGGACTAGCGGTTTAGGCAAAAACATTCAGTACTTC
CASSPRTSGLGKNIQYF
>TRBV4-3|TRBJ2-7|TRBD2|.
TGCGCCAGCAGCCGAGATTTAGCGGGATCCTACGAGCAGTACTTC
CASSRDLAGSYEQYF
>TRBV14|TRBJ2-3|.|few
TGTGCCAGCAGCCAATCTGTCGGGGCTTTGACAGATACGCAGTATTTT
CASSQSVGALTDTQYF
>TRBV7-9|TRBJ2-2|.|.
TGTGCCAGCAGCTCACAGGGTTCGGGTACCGGGGAGCTGTTTTTT
CASSSQGSGTGELFF